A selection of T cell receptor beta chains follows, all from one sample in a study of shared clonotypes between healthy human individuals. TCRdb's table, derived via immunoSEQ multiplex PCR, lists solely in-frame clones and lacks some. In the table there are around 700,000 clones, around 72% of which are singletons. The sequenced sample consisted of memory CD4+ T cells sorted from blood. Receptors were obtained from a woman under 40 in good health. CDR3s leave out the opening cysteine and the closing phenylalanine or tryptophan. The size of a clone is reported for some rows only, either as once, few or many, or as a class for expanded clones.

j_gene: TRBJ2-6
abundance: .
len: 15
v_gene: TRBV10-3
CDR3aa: AISEYSGGGPVSVLT

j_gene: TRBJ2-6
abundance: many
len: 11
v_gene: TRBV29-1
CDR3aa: SVIEPGANVLT

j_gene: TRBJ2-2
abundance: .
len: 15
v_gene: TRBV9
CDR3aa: ASSARSGRDLTGELF

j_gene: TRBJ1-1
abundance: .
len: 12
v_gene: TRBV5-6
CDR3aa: ASSLDSFRTEAF

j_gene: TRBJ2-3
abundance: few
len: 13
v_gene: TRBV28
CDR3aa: ASRGNRLLGDTQY

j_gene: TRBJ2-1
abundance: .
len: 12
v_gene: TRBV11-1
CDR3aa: ASSLASYYNEQF

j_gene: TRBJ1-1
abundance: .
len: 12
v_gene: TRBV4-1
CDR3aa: ASSRLTGGTEAF

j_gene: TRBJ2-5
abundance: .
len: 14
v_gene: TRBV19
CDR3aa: ASSMGLEVYQETQY

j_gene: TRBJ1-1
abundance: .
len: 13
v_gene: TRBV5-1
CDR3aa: ASTNYDGLNTEAF

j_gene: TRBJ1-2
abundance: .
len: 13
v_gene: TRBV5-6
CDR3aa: ASSPLGTGNSGYT

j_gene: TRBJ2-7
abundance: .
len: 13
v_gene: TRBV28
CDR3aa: ASRETGARNYEQY

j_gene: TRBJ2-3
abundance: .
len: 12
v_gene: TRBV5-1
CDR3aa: ASNPGTATDTQY

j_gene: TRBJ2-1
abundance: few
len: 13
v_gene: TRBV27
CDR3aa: ASGGLAGGNNEQF

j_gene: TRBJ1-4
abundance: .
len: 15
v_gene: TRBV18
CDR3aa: ASSPREVGATNEKLF

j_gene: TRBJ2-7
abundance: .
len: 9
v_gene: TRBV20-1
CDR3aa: SARLSSATF

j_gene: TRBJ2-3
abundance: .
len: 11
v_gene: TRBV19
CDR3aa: ASSPGHTDTQY

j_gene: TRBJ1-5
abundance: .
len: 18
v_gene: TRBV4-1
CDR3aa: ASSQGVPDGGIGGNQPQH